This TCR beta chain is from a study of graft-versus-host responses after intestinal transplantation. Study outcomes and limitations: Allografts of patients with graft-donor T cell macrochimerism showed high graft-versus-host to host-versus-graft clone ratios. GvH clonotypes were identified within recipient marrow, with a subset emerging first in ileum or blood.

On this clone: The antigen remains unidentified.

TCRdb keeps only in-frame clones here, not all; method: immunoSEQ multiplex PCR. The data show tens of thousands of clones, with over 85% seen just once and roughly 0.71% held by the top ten. This CDR3 comprises 14 residues. V gave up 3 bases and J gave up 5 bases, with 13 bases separating them. Per germline, CDR1 SGDLS and CDR2 YYNGEE. The sequence was collected from a human patient who received an intestinal transplant, so some T cells may come from the graft donor. The chain has TRBV9 and TRBJ2-3; a weak D match, TRBD2 (6 bases). The sequencing here drew on PBMCs, taken 16 days after intestinal transplant. This CDR3 is CASSGLAWEDTQYF. The CDR3 coding sequence is TGTGCCAGCAGCGGCCTAGCGTGGGAAGATACGCAGTATTTT. Complete variable domain (other parts from reference TRBV9 and TRBJ2-3): DSGVTQTPKHLITATGQRVTLRCSPRSGDLSVYWYQQSLDQGLQFLIQYYNGEERAKGNILERFSAQQFPDLHSELNLSSLELGDSALYFCASSGLAWEDTQYFGPGTRLTVL.